Listed below are T cell receptor beta chains from one sample, sequenced in a study of shared clonotypes between healthy human individuals. TCRdb's copy holds only in-frame clones and misses some; the assay was immunoSEQ multiplex PCR. The profile shows about 1.5 million clones, approximately 98% of them singletons. What was sequenced was naive CD4+ T cells sorted from blood. The receptors here all came from a man aged 30-40 years in good health. Both conserved end residues are part of each CDR3. Fields, in order: D gene, J gene, clone size, V gene, CDR3 DNA, CDR3 protein. A D gene is named only where the DNA matches it firmly. The listing skips clone size in some rows; elsewhere it reads once, few, many or a size class.

- | TRBJ2-3 | - | TRBV18 | TGTGCCAGCTCACCGCAAACTAGCACAGATACGCAGTATTTT | CASSPQTSTDTQYF
- | TRBJ2-3 | - | TRBV29-1 | TGCAGCGTTGAAGATCCCAGGAGGAGCACAGATACGCAGTATTTT | CSVEDPRRSTDTQYF
TRBD2 | TRBJ2-5 | - | TRBV28 | TGTGCCAGCAGTCAACCCCGGACACTAGCGTCAGAGACCCAGTACTTC | CASSQPRTLASETQYF
TRBD1 | TRBJ2-4 | - | TRBV28 | TGTGCCAGCAGTTTACGATCATTAAGGACAGGGGGTTCCCTAGCCAAAAACATTCAGTACTTC | CASSLRSLRTGGSLAKNIQYF
TRBD1 | TRBJ2-2 | - | TRBV5-6 | TGTGCCAGCAGCTTGGAACGGGACAGATTTAACACCGGGGAGCTGTTTTTT | CASSLERDRFNTGELFF
- | TRBJ2-1 | - | TRBV10-3 | TGTGCCATCAGTCACACCCACGGGATCCCCTACAATGAGCAGTTCTTC | CAISHTHGIPYNEQFF
- | TRBJ1-5 | - | TRBV30 | TGTGCCTGGACGTTCCAGCCCCAGCATTTT | CAWTFQPQHF
- | TRBJ1-4 | once | TRBV5-4 | TGTGCCAGCAGCCGCAGGGGTGATGTAAAACTGTTTTTT | CASSRRGDVKLFF
- | TRBJ2-7 | - | TRBV10-3 | TGTGCCATCAGTGAGTCTGTAGAGGGTACCTACGAGCAGTACTTC | CAISESVEGTYEQYF
TRBD2 | TRBJ2-7 | once | TRBV18 | TGTGCCAGCTCAGTAGGACTAGCGGGACCGGAGCAGTACTTC | CASSVGLAGPEQYF
TRBD2 | TRBJ2-1 | - | TRBV28 | TGTGCCAGCAGTATACTCTTTGGGACTAGGCGGCAGTTCTTC | CASSILFGTRRQFF
TRBD1 | TRBJ2-7 | - | TRBV7-2 | TGTGCCAGCAGCCTCCGGGACAGGGGGCAGCAGTACTTC | CASSLRDRGQQYF
TRBD1 | TRBJ2-5 | - | TRBV6-1 | TGTGCCAGCAGTCACGACAGGGGGCGGGAGACCCAGTACTTC | CASSHDRGRETQYF
TRBD2 | TRBJ2-5 | - | TRBV14 | TGTGCCAGCAGTCGGACTAGCGGGAGTGAGACCCAGTACTTC | CASSRTSGSETQYF
- | TRBJ2-7 | - | TRBV15 | TGTGCCACCAGCCTAAGAGGCAGGGACTACGAGCAGTACTTC | CATSLRGRDYEQYF
- | TRBJ2-7 | - | TRBV25-1 | TGTGCCAGCAGTGAATTGGCGGTTTCCTACGAGCAGTACTTC | CASSELAVSYEQYF
- | TRBJ1-5 | - | TRBV6-5 | TGTGCCAGCAGACTGAGGGGTGATCAGCCCCAGCATTTT | CASRLRGDQPQHF
TRBD1 | TRBJ1-2 | once | TRBV7-8 | TGTGCCAGCAGCCCGGGACAGGTCCTTAACTATGGCTACACCTTC | CASSPGQVLNYGYTF
- | TRBJ1-1 | - | TRBV28 | TGTGCCAGCATCGTGACAGGGAACACTGAAGCTTTCTTT | CASIVTGNTEAFF
- | TRBJ1-5 | - | TRBV15 | TGTGCCACCAGCAGGGGAGGCGGGATGGGCAATCAGCCCCAGCATTTT | CATSRGGGMGNQPQHF
- | TRBJ2-1 | - | TRBV11-3 | TGTGCCAGCAGCTTAGAACCAGGCTACAATGAGCAGTTCTTC | CASSLEPGYNEQFF
- | TRBJ2-7 | - | TRBV5-4 | TGTGCCAGCAGCTTTGACGGATTCTACGAGCAGTACTTC | CASSFDGFYEQYF
- | TRBJ1-1 | - | TRBV19 | TGTGCCAGTAGTATCTCGGGGTTTCCGGCTACTTTGAACACTGAAGCTTTCTTT | CASSISGFPATLNTEAFF
TRBD2 | TRBJ2-2 | once | TRBV4-3 | TGCGCCAGCAGCCACTCGGGACTAGCGGGAGGGACGGGGACCGGGGAGCTGTTTTTT | CASSHSGLAGGTGTGELFF
- | TRBJ2-2 | - | TRBV29-1 | TGCAGCGTTGAACGGCGGAGGAACACCGGGGAGCTGTTTTTT | CSVERRRNTGELFF
TRBD2 | TRBJ2-3 | - | TRBV15 | TGTGCCACCAGCAGAGTGGGACTAGTTTTCCCCACAGATACGCAGTATTTT | CATSRVGLVFPTDTQYF
TRBD1 | TRBJ1-4 | - | TRBV5-1 | TGCGCCAGCAGCTTGCAGGGGGTCGATGAAAAACTGTTTTTT | CASSLQGVDEKLFF
TRBD2 | TRBJ2-7 | - | TRBV4-1 | TGCGCCAGCAGCCAGTGGCTAGCGGGAGTCCCCTCCGAGCAGTACTTC | CASSQWLAGVPSEQYF
- | TRBJ2-7 | - | TRBV28 | TGTGCCAGCAGTCGTACCTTTGGCGAGCAGTACTTC | CASSRTFGEQYF
TRBD2 | TRBJ2-1 | - | TRBV29-1 | TGCAGCTCCACTACCGGACTAGTGGCAGGCAATGAGCAGTTCTTC | CSSTTGLVAGNEQFF
- | TRBJ2-3 | - | TRBV2 | TGTGCCAGCAGTGAAGCGATCGGGGCCCTAGCGGATACGCAGTATTTT | CASSEAIGALADTQYF
TRBD2 | TRBJ2-7 | - | TRBV7-2 | TGTGCCAGCAGTCGAACTGTTAGCGGGTCTAACTCCTACGAGCAGTACTTC | CASSRTVSGSNSYEQYF
TRBD2 | TRBJ2-7 | - | TRBV9 | TGTGCCAGCATCCGAATCAGACTAGCGGGAGCCTACGAGCAGTACTTC | CASIRIRLAGAYEQYF
- | TRBJ1-1 | - | TRBV15 | TGTGCCACCAGCAGAGAGTTGGCTGTGAACACTGAAGCTTTCTTT | CATSRELAVNTEAFF
- | TRBJ2-1 | - | TRBV30 | TGTGCCTGGAGTGAGCCCTTATGGAATGAGCAGTTCTTC | CAWSEPLWNEQFF